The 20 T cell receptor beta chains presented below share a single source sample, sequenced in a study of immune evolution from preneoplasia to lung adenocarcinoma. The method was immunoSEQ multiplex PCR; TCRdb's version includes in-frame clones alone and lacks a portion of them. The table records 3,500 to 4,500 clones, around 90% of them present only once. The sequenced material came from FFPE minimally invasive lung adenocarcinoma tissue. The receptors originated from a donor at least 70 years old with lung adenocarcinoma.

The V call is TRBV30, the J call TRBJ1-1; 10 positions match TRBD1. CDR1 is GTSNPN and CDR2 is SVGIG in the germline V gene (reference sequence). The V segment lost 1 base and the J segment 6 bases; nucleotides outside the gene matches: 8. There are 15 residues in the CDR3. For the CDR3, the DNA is TGTGCCTGGAGTGGGAGACAGGGGGCAGGTGCTGAAGCTTTCTTT. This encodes CAWSGRQGAGAEAFF.

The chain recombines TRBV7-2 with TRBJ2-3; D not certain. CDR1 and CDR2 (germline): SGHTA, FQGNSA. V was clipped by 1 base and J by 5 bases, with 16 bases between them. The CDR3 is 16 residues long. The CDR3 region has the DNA TGTGCCAGCAGCTTAGTAGGTACACTTTCGGGAGATACGCAGTATTTT. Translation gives CASSLVGTLSGDTQYF.

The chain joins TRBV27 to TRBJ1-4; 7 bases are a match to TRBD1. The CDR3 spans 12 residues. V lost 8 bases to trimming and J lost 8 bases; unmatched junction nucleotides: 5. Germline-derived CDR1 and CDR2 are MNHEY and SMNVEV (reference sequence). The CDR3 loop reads CASGGTVEKLFF. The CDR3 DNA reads TGTGCCAGCGGAGGGACAGTAGAAAAACTGTTTTTT.

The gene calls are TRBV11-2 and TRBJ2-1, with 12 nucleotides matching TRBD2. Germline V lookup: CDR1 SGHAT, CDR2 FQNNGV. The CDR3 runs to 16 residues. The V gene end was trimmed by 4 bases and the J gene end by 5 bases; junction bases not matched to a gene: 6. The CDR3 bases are TGTGCCAGCAGCTCATGGACTAGCGGGATCCACAATGAGCAGTTCTTC. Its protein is CASSSWTSGIHNEQFF.

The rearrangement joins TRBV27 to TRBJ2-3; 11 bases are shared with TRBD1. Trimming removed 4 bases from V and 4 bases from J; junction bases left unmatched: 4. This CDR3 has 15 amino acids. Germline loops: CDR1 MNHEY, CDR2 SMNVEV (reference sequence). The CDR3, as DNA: TGTGCCAGCAGTTACGGACAGGGGGCGGCAGATACGCAGTATTTT. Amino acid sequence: CASSYGQGAADTQYF.

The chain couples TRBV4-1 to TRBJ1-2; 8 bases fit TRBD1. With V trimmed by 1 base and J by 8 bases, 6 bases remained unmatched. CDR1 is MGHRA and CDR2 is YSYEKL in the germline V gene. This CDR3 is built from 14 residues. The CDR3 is CASSQVIRGRGYTF. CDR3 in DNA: TGCGCCAGCAGCCAAGTAATCAGGGGGCGAGGCTACACCTTC.

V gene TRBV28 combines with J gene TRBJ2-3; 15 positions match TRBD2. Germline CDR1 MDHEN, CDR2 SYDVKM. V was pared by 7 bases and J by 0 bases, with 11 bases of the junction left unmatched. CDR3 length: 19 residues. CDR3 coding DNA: TGTGCCAGCACGACCGGGCCCGGGACTAGCGGGAGGAGCACAGATACGCAGTATTTT. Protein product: CASTTGPGTSGRSTDTQYF. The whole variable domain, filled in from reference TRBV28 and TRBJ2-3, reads DVKVTQSSRYLVKRTGEKVFLECVQDMDHENMFWYRQDPGLGLRLIYFSYDVKMKEKGDIPEGYSVSREKKERFSLILESASTNQTSMYLCASTTGPGTSGRSTDTQYFGPGTRLTVL.

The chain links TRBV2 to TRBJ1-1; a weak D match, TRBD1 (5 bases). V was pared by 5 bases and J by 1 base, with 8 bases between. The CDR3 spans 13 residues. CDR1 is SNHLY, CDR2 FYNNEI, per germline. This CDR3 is CASSWGTNTEAFF. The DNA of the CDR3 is TGTGCCAGCAGTTGGGGCACGAACACTGAAGCTTTCTTT.

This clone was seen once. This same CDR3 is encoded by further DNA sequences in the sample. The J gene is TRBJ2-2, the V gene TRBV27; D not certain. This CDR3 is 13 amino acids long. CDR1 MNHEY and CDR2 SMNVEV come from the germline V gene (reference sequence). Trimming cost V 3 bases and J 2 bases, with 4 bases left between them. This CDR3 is CASSFPNTGELFF. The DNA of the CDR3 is TGTGCCAGCAGTTTTCCTAACACCGGGGAGCTGTTTTTT.

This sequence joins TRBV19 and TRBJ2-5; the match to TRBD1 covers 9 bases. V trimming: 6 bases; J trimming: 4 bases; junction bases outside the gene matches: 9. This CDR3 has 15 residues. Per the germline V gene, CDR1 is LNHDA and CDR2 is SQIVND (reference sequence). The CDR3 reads CASSVQGAPGETQYF. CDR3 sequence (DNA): TGTGCCAGTAGCGTACAGGGGGCGCCTGGAGAGACCCAGTACTTC.

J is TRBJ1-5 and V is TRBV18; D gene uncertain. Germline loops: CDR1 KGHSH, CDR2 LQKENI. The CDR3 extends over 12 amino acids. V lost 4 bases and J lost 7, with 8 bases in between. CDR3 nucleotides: TGTGCCAGCTCACTAAGAAACCAGCCCCAGCATTTT. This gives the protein CASSLRNQPQHF.

The CDR3 sequence: CASSYSRDIQYF. The CDR3 DNA is TGTGCCAGCAGTTACTCGAGGGACATTCAGTACTTC. The chain carries TRBV6-6 and TRBJ2-4, with a weak D call TRBD2 (5 bases). Germline CDR1 MNHNY, CDR2 SVGAGI (reference sequence). The ends were cut back, 0 bases at V and 8 bases at J, with 5 bases in the middle. The CDR3 totals 12 residues.

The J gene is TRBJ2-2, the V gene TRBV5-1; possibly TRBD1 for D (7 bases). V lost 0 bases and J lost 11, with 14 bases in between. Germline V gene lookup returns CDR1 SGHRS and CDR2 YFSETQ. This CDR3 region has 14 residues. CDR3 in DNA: TGCGCCAGCAGCTTGGGACCAGGGGGAGGTGAGCTGTTTTTT. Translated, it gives CASSLGPGGGELFF. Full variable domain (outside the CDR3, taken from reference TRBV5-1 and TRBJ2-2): KAGVTQTPRYLIKTRGQQVTLSCSPISGHRSVSWYQQTPGQGLQFLFEYFSETQRNKGNFPGRFSGRQFSNSRSEMNVSTLELGDSALYLCASSLGPGGGELFFGEGSRLTVL.

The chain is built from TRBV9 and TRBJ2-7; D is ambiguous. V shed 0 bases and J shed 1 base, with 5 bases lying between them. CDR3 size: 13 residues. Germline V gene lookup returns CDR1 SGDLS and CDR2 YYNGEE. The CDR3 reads CASSVGTSYEQYF. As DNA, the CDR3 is TGTGCCAGCAGCGTAGGTACTTCCTACGAGCAGTACTTC.

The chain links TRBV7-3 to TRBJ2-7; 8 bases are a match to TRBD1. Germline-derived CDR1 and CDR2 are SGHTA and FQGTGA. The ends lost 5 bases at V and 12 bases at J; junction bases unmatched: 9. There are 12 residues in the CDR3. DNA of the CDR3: TGTGCCAGCAGCCCGAAGGACAGGGATCGGTACTTC. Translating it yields CASSPKDRDRYF. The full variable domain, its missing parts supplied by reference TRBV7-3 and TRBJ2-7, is GAGVSQTPSNKVTEKGKYVELRCDPISGHTALYWYRQSLGQGPEFLIYFQGTGAADDSGLPNDRFFAVRPEGSVSTLKIQRTERGDSAVYLCASSPKDRDRYFGPGTRLTVT.

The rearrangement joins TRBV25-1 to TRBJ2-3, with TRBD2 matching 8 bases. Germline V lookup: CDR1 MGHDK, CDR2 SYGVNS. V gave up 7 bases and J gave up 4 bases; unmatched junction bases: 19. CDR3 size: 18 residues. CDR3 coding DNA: TGTGCCAGCACCCTAATCCCCAGGAGGCGGGAGGAGGCAGATACGCAGTATTTT. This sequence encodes CASTLIPRRREEADTQYF. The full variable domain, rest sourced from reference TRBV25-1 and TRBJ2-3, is EADIYQTPRYLVIGTGKKITLECSQTMGHDKMYWYQQDPGMELHLIHYSYGVNSTEKGDLSSESTVSRIRTEHFPLTLESARPSHTSQYLCASTLIPRRREEADTQYFGPGTRLTVL.

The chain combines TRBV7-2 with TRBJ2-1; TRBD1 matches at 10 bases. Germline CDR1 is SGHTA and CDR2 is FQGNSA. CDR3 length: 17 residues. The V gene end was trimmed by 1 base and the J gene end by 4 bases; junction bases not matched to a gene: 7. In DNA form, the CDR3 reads TGTGCCAGCAGCTTAGACACGTTGGGACAGGGGTACAATGAGCAGTTCTTC. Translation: CASSLDTLGQGYNEQFF.

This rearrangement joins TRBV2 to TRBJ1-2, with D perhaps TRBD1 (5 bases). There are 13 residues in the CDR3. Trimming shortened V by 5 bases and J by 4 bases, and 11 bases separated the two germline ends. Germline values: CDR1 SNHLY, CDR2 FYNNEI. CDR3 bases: TGTGCCAGCAGTTCCGACAGTAGCTATGGCTACACCTTC. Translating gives CASSSDSSYGYTF. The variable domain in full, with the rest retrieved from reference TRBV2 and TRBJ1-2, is EPEVTQTPSHQVTQMGQEVILRCVPISNHLYFYWYRQILGQKVEFLVSFYNNEISEKSEIFDDQFSVERPDGSNFTLKIRSTKLEDSAMYFCASSSDSSYGYTFGSGTRLTVV.

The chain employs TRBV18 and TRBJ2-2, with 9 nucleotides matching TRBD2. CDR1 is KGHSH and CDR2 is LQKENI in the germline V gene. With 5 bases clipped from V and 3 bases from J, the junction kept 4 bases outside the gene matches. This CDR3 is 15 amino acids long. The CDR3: CASSSRGGDTGELFF. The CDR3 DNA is TGTGCCAGCTCATCCCGCGGGGGGGACACCGGGGAGCTGTTTTTT.

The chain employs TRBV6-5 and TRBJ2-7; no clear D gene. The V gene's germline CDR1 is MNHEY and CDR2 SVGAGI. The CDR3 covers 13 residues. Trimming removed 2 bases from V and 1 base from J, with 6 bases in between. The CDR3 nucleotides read TGTGCCAGCAGTTACGTCGGGTCCTACGAGCAGTACTTC. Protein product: CASSYVGSYEQYF.